This T cell receptor (beta chain) was found in a study of T cells after yellow fever vaccination. V lost 0 bases to trimming and J lost 5 bases, with 15 bases between them. There are 16 residues in the CDR3. Germline V gives CDR1 LGHNA, CDR2 YSLEER. TCRdb itself ran the 5' RACE reads through MiXCR, one entry per CDR3 protein. The sample comprises 120,000 or so distinct CDR3 sequences, roughly 9% of which are singletons, and roughly 40% rests with the top ten. This clonotype was counted at least ten times. The target antigen is unknown. Study-wide results and limits: Booster sampling recovered most clones from primary vaccination (nearly 98% CD4, just over 85% CD8). Sorted repertoires could include abundant contaminating clonotypes from bulk cells. Peaking faster, on day 5 versus 15, the secondary response was nonetheless weaker.

The sequenced sample was CD8+ T cells sorted from PBMCs, obtained on the day of the yellow fever booster vaccination. The sequence derives from a man aged 18-30 years who received the YFV17D yellow fever vaccine. This chain links TRBV4-3 with TRBJ2-3; D is unclear. DNA of the CDR3: TGCGCCAGCAGCCAAGATAGAAATCGCGTTGTAGATACGCAGTATTTT. It translates to CASSQDRNRVVDTQYF.